The sample holds one count of the clone carrying this TCR beta chain. The authors' processing: Using reference gene primer amplification, nucleated cell counts were estimated. Here immunoSEQ multiplex PCR was the method, and the copy in TCRdb shows in-frame clones only, minus some. V and J calls and clone size come straight from that table; D and trimming were deduced from the DNA. The data hold 80,000 or so clones, with 88% observed a single time. The V end lost 3 bases, the J end lost 3 bases, and 9 bases lay between the germline ends. CDR1 and CDR2 from the germline V gene are SGHVS and FQNEAQ. The CDR3 is made up of 14 amino acids. The source of the sample is a study of blood T cell repertoires in COVID-19. Study-wide background: Italy, Spain and the United States were the sources of the convalescent and acute COVID-19 samples. In each case, the material was cDNA or gDNA derived from T cells, B-cell-depleted T cells, or PBMCs.

Sequencing used peripheral blood. The TCR sequence derives from a human donor in a cohort sampled during active COVID-19. This chain joins TRBV7-8 and TRBJ1-5; D possibly corresponds to TRBD1 (6 bases). The CDR3 sequence is CASSFRTVNQPQHF. CDR3 sequence (DNA): TGTGCCAGCAGCTTTCGGACAGTCAATCAGCCCCAGCATTTT.